Reported below is one T cell receptor (beta chain). These data originate in a study of OX40 agonist ivuxolimab in advanced cancers. The repertoire was sequenced with immunoSEQ multiplex PCR; TCRdb's copy has only in-frame clones and lacks some. Of around 100,000 clones in the sample, around nine tenths were seen once. Germline V gene data show CDR1 as SGHNT and CDR2 as YYREEE (reference sequence). The V end was cut by 4 bases, the J end by 6 bases, with 16 bases between. CDR3 length: 14 residues. V usage is TRBV5-4 and J usage is TRBJ1-2; D remains unclear. The TCR originated in an adult with an advanced solid tumor such as melanoma, head and neck, liver or kidney cancer. The sequences come from CD4+ or CD8+ T cells sorted from blood, collected in a trial of the OX40 agonist ivuxolimab. The CDR3 DNA reads TGTGCCAGCAGCCCAAGCTCAGGATTAGATGGCTACACCTTC. Encoded protein: CASSPSSGLDGYTF.